Listed below are T cell receptor beta chains from one sample, sequenced in a study of blood T cell repertoires in COVID-19. The assay was immunoSEQ multiplex PCR, and TCRdb's table has in-frame clones only and misses some. The table shows roughly 150,000 clones, with over 75% occurring only once. The source material was PBMCs or T cells enriched from blood (not recorded which). The receptors were gathered from a woman aged 40-49 years with acute COVID-19. Each CDR3 is given with its conserved first and last residue. The order of the fields is D gene, V gene, J gene, clone size, CDR3 protein, CDR3 DNA. D genes are given only for firm matches. A row's size may be missing; if present it is once, few, many or a size class.

D gene: TRBD2
V gene: TRBV5-6
J gene: TRBJ2-2
clone size: -
CDR3 protein: CASSLQASGSGELFF
CDR3 DNA: TGTGCCAGCAGCTTGCAGGCTAGCGGGTCCGGGGAGCTGTTTTTT

D gene: -
V gene: TRBV28
J gene: TRBJ2-1
clone size: -
CDR3 protein: CASSSRLSYDEQFF
CDR3 DNA: TGTGCCAGCAGTTCCCGCCTTAGTTACGATGAGCAGTTCTTC

D gene: TRBD2
V gene: TRBV6-1
J gene: TRBJ2-5
clone size: -
CDR3 protein: CASSVLAGGFQETQYF
CDR3 DNA: TGTGCCAGCAGTGTATTAGCGGGAGGGTTCCAAGAGACCCAGTACTTC

D gene: TRBD2
V gene: TRBV7-9
J gene: TRBJ2-3
clone size: many
CDR3 protein: CASSQPGTSGRRKDTQYF
CDR3 DNA: TGTGCCAGCAGTCAGCCCGGGACTAGCGGGAGGAGAAAAGATACGCAGTATTTT

D gene: -
V gene: TRBV7-9
J gene: TRBJ2-1
clone size: once
CDR3 protein: CASTPRRVSSYNEQFF
CDR3 DNA: TGTGCCAGCACCCCCCGGCGGGTGAGCTCCTACAATGAGCAGTTCTTC

D gene: -
V gene: TRBV19
J gene: TRBJ1-5
clone size: -
CDR3 protein: CASSIWGQLSNQPQHF
CDR3 DNA: TGTGCCAGTAGTATATGGGGGCAGTTGAGCAATCAGCCCCAGCATTTT

D gene: -
V gene: TRBV30
J gene: TRBJ1-1
clone size: once
CDR3 protein: CAWSIQGYTEAFF
CDR3 DNA: TGTGCCTGGAGTATACAGGGATACACTGAAGCTTTCTTT

D gene: TRBD1
V gene: TRBV6-4
J gene: TRBJ1-5
clone size: -
CDR3 protein: CASSDSKGGTGDKHSNQPQHF
CDR3 DNA: TGTGCCAGCAGTGACTCGAAGGGTGGGACAGGGGACAAGCATAGCAATCAGCCCCAGCATTTT

D gene: -
V gene: TRBV5-1
J gene: TRBJ1-1
clone size: -
CDR3 protein: CASSRRTAMNTEAFF
CDR3 DNA: TGCGCCAGCAGCCGACGGACAGCTATGAACACTGAAGCTTTCTTT

D gene: TRBD1
V gene: TRBV4-2
J gene: TRBJ2-1
clone size: -
CDR3 protein: CASSRKSGTGADDEQFF
CDR3 DNA: TGTGCCAGCAGCCGTAAAAGCGGGACAGGGGCGGATGATGAGCAGTTCTTC

D gene: -
V gene: TRBV18
J gene: TRBJ2-2
clone size: -
CDR3 protein: CASSSRLPNTGELFF
CDR3 DNA: TGTGCCAGCTCCTCCCGACTACCTAACACCGGGGAGCTGTTTTTT

D gene: -
V gene: TRBV11-2
J gene: TRBJ1-1
clone size: -
CDR3 protein: CASSLDRGAGMAFF
CDR3 DNA: TGTGCCAGCAGCTTAGATCGAGGCGCTGGAATGGCTTTCTTT